The 9 T cell receptor beta chains reported below all come from one sample, sequenced in a study of T cell repertoires in cytomegalovirus infection (dated by TCRdb to about 2019). Sequencing was performed on an Illumina HiSeq 1500. TCRdb reanalyzed the raw reads on its own, using fastp at Q25 for trimming and MiXCR for clone calling, and kept in-frame beta chains. Each entry merges the rows of one CDR3 protein and shows their most common DNA and genes. Here the sample has fewer than 200,000 distinct CDR3 sequences; under 15% occur a single time. The ten largest clones add up to approximately 30% of the sample. What was sequenced was PBMCs. These receptors were taken from a human donor in good health (CMV status not recorded). Some clones in this sample may be carry-over from other donors' samples.

This clonotype showed up many times. J is TRBJ1-5 and V is TRBV20-1; D is ambiguous. This CDR3 region has 15 residues. Deletions cut 0 bases from V and 4 bases from J, with 13 bases between. Germline V lookup: CDR1 DFQATT, CDR2 SNEGSKA (reference sequence). As DNA, the CDR3 is TGCAGTGCTAGAGATCCTACCGGGCGGAATCAGCCCCAGCATTTT. As protein: CSARDPTGRNQPQHF.

This clonotype was seen a few times. The CDR3 DNA is TGTGCCAGCAGCTTGACTAGCCAAGAGACCCAGTACTTC. This gives the protein CASSLTSQETQYF. The chain is built from TRBV5-4 and TRBJ2-5, with a weak D call TRBD2 (5 bases). Germline CDR1 is SGHNT and CDR2 is YYREEE (reference sequence). V lost 1 base and J lost 1, with 5 bases in between. The CDR3 is 13 amino acids. Combining the CDR3 with reference TRBV5-4 and TRBJ2-5 gives the whole variable domain ETGVTQSPTHLIKTRGQQVTLRCSSQSGHNTVSWYQQALGQGPQFIFQYYREEENGRGNFPPRFSGLQFPNYSSELNVNALELDDSALYLCASSLTSQETQYFGPGTRLLVL.

This clonotype was detected ten times or more. The chain links TRBV28 to TRBJ2-2, with D hard to call. Germline V CDR1 and CDR2: MDHEN, SYDVKM. This CDR3 spans 15 amino acids. Deletions cut 9 bases from V and 1 base from J, with 15 bases between. The CDR3 sequence: CASRPARRNTGELFF. CDR3 nucleotides: TGTGCCAGTCGGCCGGCCCGGCGGAACACCGGGGAGCTGTTTTTT.

This clonotype has ten or more counts. The V and J genes are TRBV7-2 and TRBJ2-6; possibly TRBD1 for D (5 bases). V was cut by 2 bases and J by 3 bases, with 14 bases left in between. This CDR3 has 17 residues. Germline V gives CDR1 SGHTA, CDR2 FQGNSA. The CDR3 bases are TGTGCCAGCAGCTTATATGGGGCCCTGGTTGGGGCCAACGTCCTGACTTTC. Its protein product is CASSLYGALVGANVLTF.

J is TRBJ1-2 and V is TRBV7-3; no clear D gene. The germline V gene has CDR1 SGHTA and CDR2 FQGTGA. The CDR3 is made up of 13 amino acids. V lost 5 bases, J lost 8 bases, and 15 bases lay in between. The CDR3 sequence: CASSGGPLGGYTF. The CDR3 DNA reads as TGTGCCAGCAGCGGCGGGCCTTTGGGCGGCTACACCTTC.

The sample holds many counts of this clonotype. The chain couples TRBV28 to TRBJ1-1; 7 nucleotides align to TRBD1. J gave up 1 base and V 5 bases, and 10 bases lay outside the gene matches. The V gene's germline CDR1 is MDHEN and CDR2 SYDVKM. The length of the CDR3 is 16 residues. The CDR3 DNA sequence: TGTGCCAGCAGTCCAAGACAGGGCGAATGGAACACTGAAGCTTTCTTT. Amino acid sequence: CASSPRQGEWNTEAFF.

About this clonotype: Its ends do not fully match the called genes, so a read error is possible. The gene calls are TRBV29-1 and TRBJ2-5; TRBD2 agrees at 7 bases. The CDR3 contains 10 residues. CDR1 and CDR2 from the germline V gene are SQVTM and ANQGSEA. In nucleotides, the CDR3 is TGCAGCGTTGACGGCCCTTGGGGGGGCTTC. Translation: CSVDGPWGGF.

There are a few counts of this clonotype. This chain connects TRBV20-1 to TRBJ2-2; 7 bases are shared with TRBD2. Trimming cost V 0 bases and J 6 bases; bases outside gene matches: 13. CDR3 length: 17 amino acids. The germline V gene encodes CDR1 DFQATT and CDR2 SNEGSKA (reference sequence). The CDR3 bases are TGCAGTGCTAGAGATCTACTTCGGACTAGTTTCGCCGGGGAGCTGTTTTTT. Its protein is CSARDLLRTSFAGELFF.

The V gene is TRBV20-1, the J gene TRBJ1-5, with 9 positions matching TRBD1. J was trimmed by 2 bases and V by 6 bases; bases with no gene match: 11. The CDR3 runs to 16 residues. From germline, CDR1 is DFQATT and CDR2 SNEGSKA (reference sequence). CDR3 protein: CSATKQGAGGNQPQHF. The CDR3, as DNA: TGCAGTGCCACGAAACAGGGGGCAGGGGGCAATCAGCCCCAGCATTTT.